The sequence of this T cell receptor beta chain was determined in a study of blood T cell repertoires in COVID-19. Study in general: Samples taken during acute and convalescent COVID-19 were collected in the United States, Italy and Spain. T cells, B-cell-depleted T cells, or PBMCs supplied cDNA or gDNA.

Trimming shortened V by 6 bases and J by 3 bases, and 5 bases separated the two germline ends. Germline V gene lookup returns CDR1 MDHEN and CDR2 SYDVKM. This CDR3 comprises 11 residues. Methods used by the authors: Reference gene primers were amplified, and this amplification served to estimate nucleated cell counts. The method was immunoSEQ multiplex PCR; TCRdb's version includes in-frame clones alone and lacks a portion of them. D and trimming come from the DNA, and the V and J calls and clone size come from that table. The table has 75,000 or so clones, roughly 86% seen once. V usage is TRBV28 and J usage is TRBJ1-1; D ambiguous. This TCR came from a man between 70 and 80 years old with acute or convalescent COVID-19. Sequencing input: peripheral blood. The CDR3 DNA reads as TGTGCCAGCAGCGGGGACACTGAAGCTTTCTTT. Its translation is CASSGDTEAFF.